Listed below are T cell receptor beta chains from one sample, sequenced in a study of blood T cell repertoires in COVID-19. Produced via immunoSEQ multiplex PCR; TCRdb's table is partial and in-frame only. This table has around 340,000 clones, approximately 89% appearing once. What was sequenced was peripheral blood. The source of these receptors is a woman between 55 and 75 years old with COVID-19, enrolled during active disease. The CDR3 runs from the conserved cysteine through the conserved F or W. D genes are given only for firm matches. Not every row has a clone size; where given, it reads once, few, many or a size class.

d_gene: TRBD1; v_gene: TRBV10-3; j_gene: TRBJ1-6; abundance: -; CDR3nt: TGTGCCATCAGACGGACAGGGGAAGGTAATTCACCCCTCCACTTT; CDR3aa: CAIRRTGEGNSPLHF
d_gene: -; v_gene: TRBV18; j_gene: TRBJ1-1; abundance: -; CDR3nt: TGTGCCAGCTCACCACCGAGCGGGGGGGGTGGCACTGAAGCTTTCTTT; CDR3aa: CASSPPSGGGGTEAFF
d_gene: -; v_gene: TRBV2; j_gene: TRBJ1-1; abundance: -; CDR3nt: TGTGCCAGCAGTGAAGGTTGGGGGGGGAACACTGAAGCTTTCTTT; CDR3aa: CASSEGWGGNTEAFF
d_gene: -; v_gene: TRBV24-1; j_gene: TRBJ2-3; abundance: -; CDR3nt: TGTGCCACCAGTGACAGCGGTGGAGGCGGGAGCACAGATACGCAGTATTTT; CDR3aa: CATSDSGGGGSTDTQYF
d_gene: TRBD1; v_gene: TRBV30; j_gene: TRBJ1-2; abundance: -; CDR3nt: TGTGCCTGGAGGTCCCGGGACAGCTATGGCTACACCTTC; CDR3aa: CAWRSRDSYGYTF
d_gene: -; v_gene: TRBV7-2; j_gene: TRBJ2-4; abundance: -; CDR3nt: TGTGCCAGCAGCCCTCAACCGGGACATTCGGGCAGCTTTCAGTACTTC; CDR3aa: CASSPQPGHSGSFQYF
d_gene: TRBD1; v_gene: TRBV30; j_gene: TRBJ1-2; abundance: -; CDR3nt: TGTGCCTTACAGGGGGCTGCAGGCTACACCTTC; CDR3aa: CALQGAAGYTF
d_gene: -; v_gene: TRBV24-1; j_gene: TRBJ2-2; abundance: -; CDR3nt: TGTGCCACCAGTGATTGGTCCAGGGGCACCGGGGAGCTGTTTTTT; CDR3aa: CATSDWSRGTGELFF
d_gene: TRBD1; v_gene: TRBV6-2/TRBV6-3; j_gene: TRBJ1-2; abundance: few; CDR3nt: TGTGCCAGCAGTTACGACGGGACAGGGACCTATGGCTACACCTTC; CDR3aa: CASSYDGTGTYGYTF
d_gene: TRBD1; v_gene: TRBV18; j_gene: TRBJ1-5; abundance: -; CDR3nt: TGTGCCAGCTCATTGACGACAGGGGCGGGTCAGCCCCAGCATTTT; CDR3aa: CASSLTTGAGQPQHF
d_gene: -; v_gene: TRBV6-2/TRBV6-3; j_gene: TRBJ1-3; abundance: -; CDR3nt: TGTGCCAGCAGCCCTCTAATTTATTCAGGAGGAAACACCATATATTTT; CDR3aa: CASSPLIYSGGNTIYF
d_gene: TRBD2; v_gene: TRBV5-4; j_gene: TRBJ2-7; abundance: once; CDR3nt: TGTGCCAGCAGCTTAGAAAGCGGGGGGCTATACGAGCAGTACTTC; CDR3aa: CASSLESGGLYEQYF
d_gene: TRBD1; v_gene: TRBV2; j_gene: TRBJ1-5; abundance: -; CDR3nt: TGTGCCAGCACTCGGACAGGCTCTAATCAGCCCCAGCATTTT; CDR3aa: CASTRTGSNQPQHF
d_gene: -; v_gene: TRBV6-5; j_gene: TRBJ2-3; abundance: -; CDR3nt: TGTGCCAGCAGTCCGACTAGGTCGGGGACAGATACGCAGTATTTT; CDR3aa: CASSPTRSGTDTQYF
d_gene: TRBD1; v_gene: TRBV30; j_gene: TRBJ1-6; abundance: -; CDR3nt: TGTGCCTGGAGCCTATTGACAGGGAATTCACCCCTCCACTTT; CDR3aa: CAWSLLTGNSPLHF